This T cell receptor beta chain was sequenced in a study of blood T cell repertoires in COVID-19. In the study overall: Material from acute and convalescent COVID-19 was sourced from the United States, Italy and Spain.

The table came from immunoSEQ multiplex PCR; TCRdb's copy has only in-frame clones and leaves some out. The sample consists of 120,000 to 150,000 clones, roughly 86% of them appearing once. Participants spanned ages roughly 18 to 90 years and resided in 20 to 30 US areas. Cohort assignment relied on participant-reported clinical history. The sequence was obtained from a woman between 50 and 59 years old with acute COVID-19. The sample was PBMCs or T cells enriched from blood (not recorded which).

CDR3 region: CASSFGLTLTGGGSNQPQHF. The DNA of the CDR3 is TGTGCCAGCAGTTTTGGATTAACCCTGACAGGGGGCGGGAGCAATCAGCCCCAGCATTTT. The rearrangement links TRBV28 to TRBJ1-5; 10 bases line up with TRBD1. This CDR3 comprises 20 residues. Germline-derived CDR1 and CDR2 are MDHEN and SYDVKM. V lost 3 bases and J lost 1; bases outside the gene matches: 15.